Below, 19 T cell receptor beta chains from the same sample are listed, as sequenced in a study of blood T cell repertoires in COVID-19. Clones were sequenced by immunoSEQ multiplex PCR, and TCRdb holds only the in-frame ones, with some missing. The table lists about 110,000 clones, 80% to 90% of them singletons. Sequencing input: peripheral blood. The receptor source for this set is a woman older than 75 with acute or convalescent COVID-19.

The chain recombines TRBV5-5 with TRBJ1-4; D is ambiguous. CDR1 and CDR2 from the germline V gene are SGHKS and YYEKEE (reference sequence). This CDR3 contains 13 residues. Trimming pared 4 bases from V and 3 bases from J, leaving 7 bases between. The CDR3 nucleotides read TGTGCCAGCAGCCGGGATCCTAATGAAAAACTGTTTTTT. Amino acid sequence: CASSRDPNEKLFF.

This clone was observed a handful of times. The chain employs TRBV2 and TRBJ1-5; unclear D gene. The length of the CDR3 is 14 residues. Per germline, CDR1 SNHLY and CDR2 FYNNEI. Trimming took off 6 bases at V and 5 bases at J, with 14 bases between the two ends. In DNA, the CDR3 is TGTGCCAGCAGCCGCGAGGCGGGGTATCAGCCCCAGCATTTT. Protein sequence: CASSREAGYQPQHF.

This clone was seen just once. The chain employs TRBV5-5 and TRBJ1-3; the D gene is possibly TRBD1 (5 bases). This CDR3 spans 14 amino acids. Trimming shortened V by 0 bases and J by 2 bases, and 6 bases separated the two germline ends. Germline loops: CDR1 SGHKS, CDR2 YYEKEE (reference sequence). CDR3 bases: TGTGCCAGCAGCTTGGTCAGGGCTGGAAACACCATATATTTT. Translation gives CASSLVRAGNTIYF.

The rearrangement uses TRBV9 and TRBJ2-5; D ambiguous. Germline CDR1 reads SGDLS; CDR2 reads YYNGEE. The ends were cut back, 4 bases at V and 0 bases at J, with 13 bases in the middle. The CDR3 has 15 amino acids. The CDR3 DNA reads as TGTGCCAGCAGCCTGAGCAGGCAGTACCAAGAGACCCAGTACTTC. Protein: CASSLSRQYQETQYF.

There are a few counts of this clone. The chain uses TRBV11-2 and TRBJ2-2, with 8 bases that match TRBD2. Germline loops: CDR1 SGHAT, CDR2 FQNNGV. CDR3 length equals 17 residues. The ends lost 5 bases at V and 3 bases at J; junction bases unmatched: 11. CDR3 sequence (DNA): TGTGCCAGCAGCACCCCGGGGGGGGCTGGGGACACCGGGGAGCTGTTTTTT. Protein product: CASSTPGGAGDTGELFF.

The V gene is TRBV2, the J gene TRBJ2-2; no clear D. The V gene's germline CDR1 is SNHLY and CDR2 FYNNEI. Trimming cost V 1 base and J 7 bases, with 7 bases left between them. This CDR3 has 13 residues. CDR3: CASSEDGRGELFF. The CDR3 coding sequence is TGTGCCAGCAGTGAAGATGGCCGCGGGGAGCTGTTTTTT.

The chain is built from TRBV6-2 or TRBV6-3 and TRBJ1-5; no clear D. V lost 6 bases and J 2 bases, leaving 11 bases between the germline ends. This CDR3 spans 14 amino acids. Germline V CDR1 and CDR2: MNHEY, SVGEGT. CDR3 DNA sequence: TGTGCCAGCAGCCATTCATGGCGCAATCAGCCCCAGCATTTT. Translating gives CASSHSWRNQPQHF.

The chain combines TRBV19 with TRBJ2-3; 8 bases map to TRBD2. Germline V gene data show CDR1 as LNHDA and CDR2 as SQIVND (reference sequence). The CDR3 is 16 residues long. The V gene end was trimmed by 6 bases and the J gene end by 2 bases; junction bases not matched to a gene: 10. The chain's CDR3 is CASRGLWRGVTDTQYF. The CDR3 bases are TGTGCCAGTAGGGGTCTATGGCGGGGGGTCACAGATACGCAGTATTTT.

The V and J genes are TRBV19 and TRBJ2-6; TRBD2 is a possible D gene (6 bases). The ends were cut back, 7 bases at V and 2 bases at J, with 15 bases in the middle. The CDR3 loop spans 16 amino acids. Germline V gives CDR1 LNHDA, CDR2 SQIVND (reference sequence). The CDR3 protein is CASTRGVQAGANVLTF. In DNA form, the CDR3 reads TGTGCCAGTACGCGGGGAGTCCAGGCTGGGGCCAACGTCCTGACTTTC.

The chain couples TRBV9 to TRBJ1-4; 7 positions agree with TRBD1. The germline gives CDR1 SGDLS, CDR2 YYNGEE. CDR3 size: 13 residues. Trimming at V came to 3 bases and at J to 4 bases, leaving 0 bases not matched to a gene. Written as DNA, the CDR3 is TGTGCCAGCAGCGGACAGGGTAATGAAAAACTGTTTTTT. Residues: CASSGQGNEKLFF.

V gene TRBV5-1 combines with J gene TRBJ1-1; D may be TRBD1 (5 bases). This CDR3 is built from 12 residues. Trimming pared 3 bases from V and 7 bases from J, leaving 10 bases between. Germline CDR1 and CDR2: SGHRS and YFSETQ. CDR3 loop: CASSSAGDEAFF. The CDR3 DNA sequence: TGCGCCAGCAGCTCGGCGGGGGATGAAGCTTTCTTT.

The J gene is TRBJ1-1, the V gene TRBV7-9; TRBD1 matches 7 bases. Germline CDR1 reads SEHNR; CDR2 reads FQNEAQ (reference sequence). The CDR3 runs 11 residues. The V gene end was trimmed by 4 bases and the J gene end by 10 bases; junction bases not matched to a gene: 3. CDR3 sequence reads: CASSSAGGAFF. CDR3 sequence (DNA): TGTGCCAGCAGCTCCGCAGGGGGAGCTTTCTTT.

The rearrangement uses TRBV19 and TRBJ1-6; D gene ambiguous. Deletions cut 7 bases from V and 1 base from J, with 14 bases between. The CDR3 totals 16 residues. The germline V gene has CDR1 LNHDA and CDR2 SQIVND (reference sequence). The CDR3 loop reads CASNPSTGSYNSPLHF. The CDR3 DNA sequence: TGTGCCAGTAACCCCTCCACGGGTTCCTATAATTCACCCCTCCACTTT.

Of note for this clone: The same CDR3 is also encoded by other DNA sequences in this sample. This chain uses TRBV27 with TRBJ1-1; TRBD1 matches 8 bases. Trimming at V came to 6 bases and at J to 4 bases, leaving 4 bases not matched to a gene. The CDR3 totals 13 residues. Germline values: CDR1 MNHEY, CDR2 SMNVEV (reference sequence). CDR3 nucleotides: TGTGCCAGCAGCCCGGACAGGGTCACTGAAGCTTTCTTT. The encoded protein is CASSPDRVTEAFF.

This chain joins TRBV5-1 and TRBJ2-7; weak D call: TRBD1 (6 bases). Trimming removed 0 bases from V and 4 bases from J, with 11 bases in between. This CDR3 has 14 amino acids. Germline loops: CDR1 SGHRS, CDR2 YFSETQ. The CDR3 bases are TGCGCCAGCAGCTTGGACAGGGTGGGGTACGAGCAGTACTTC. Translated, it gives CASSLDRVGYEQYF.

The chain combines TRBV4-2 with TRBJ1-1; D possibly corresponds to TRBD1 (6 bases). Trimming took off 4 bases at V and 7 bases at J, with 13 bases between the two ends. Germline assignment: CDR1 LGHNA and CDR2 YNFKEQ. The CDR3 totals 13 residues. The chain's CDR3 is CASSPGGQFEAFF. The CDR3 DNA reads as TGTGCCAGCAGCCCCGGAGGACAGTTTGAAGCTTTCTTT.

The V call is TRBV9, the J call TRBJ1-2; 9 bases fit TRBD1. V trimming: 1 base; J trimming: 4 bases; junction bases outside the gene matches: 14. Germline values: CDR1 SGDLS, CDR2 YYNGEE. The CDR3 is 18 residues long. The CDR3 is CASSVSIGTGTVSYGYTF. The CDR3 nucleotides read TGTGCCAGCAGCGTATCGATAGGGACAGGGACGGTTAGCTATGGCTACACCTTC.

The chain has TRBV2 and TRBJ2-5, with TRBD2 as a possible D gene (7 bases). CDR3 size: 13 residues. CDR1 and CDR2 from the germline V gene are SNHLY and FYNNEI. V lost 11 bases and J lost 5, with 18 bases in between. The CDR3: CAGGIGGLETQYF. The CDR3, as DNA: TGTGCCGGAGGGATCGGGGGGCTTGAGACCCAGTACTTC. Full variable domain (missing parts from reference TRBV2 and TRBJ2-5): EPEVTQTPSHQVTQMGQEVILRCVPISNHLYFYWYRQILGQKVEFLVSFYNNEISEKSEIFDDQFSVERPDGSNFTLKIRSTKLEDSAMYFCAGGIGGLETQYFGPGTRLLVL.

The rearrangement links TRBV19 to TRBJ1-2; tentative D call: TRBD1 (6 bases). The V end lost 7 bases, the J end lost 2 bases, and 14 bases lay between the germline ends. Germline CDR1 and CDR2: LNHDA and SQIVND (reference sequence). The CDR3 covers 14 residues. CDR3 amino acids: CASTPGDINYGYTF. In DNA form, the CDR3 reads TGTGCCAGTACTCCCGGGGACATCAACTATGGCTACACCTTC.